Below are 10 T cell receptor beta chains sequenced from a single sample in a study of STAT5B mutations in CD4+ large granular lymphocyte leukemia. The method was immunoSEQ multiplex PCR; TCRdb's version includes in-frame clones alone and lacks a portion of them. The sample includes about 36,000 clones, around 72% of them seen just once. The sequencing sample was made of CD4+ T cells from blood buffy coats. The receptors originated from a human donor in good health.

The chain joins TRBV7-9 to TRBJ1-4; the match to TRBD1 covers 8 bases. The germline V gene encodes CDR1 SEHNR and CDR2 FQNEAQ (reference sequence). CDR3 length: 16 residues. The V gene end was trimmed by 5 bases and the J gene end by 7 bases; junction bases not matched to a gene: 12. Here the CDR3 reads CASSPRGQGASEKLFF. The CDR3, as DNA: TGTGCCAGCAGCCCGAGAGGACAGGGAGCAAGTGAAAAACTGTTTTTT.

CDR3 nucleotide sequence: TGTGCCAGCAGGCAAACTAGCGGGAGGGCCGGGGGGGAGACCCAGTACTTC. Translating gives CASRQTSGRAGGETQYF. The V gene is TRBV2, the J gene TRBJ2-5; 13 bases match TRBD2. After removal of 6 bases from V and 5 bases from J, the junction contained 12 bases not matched to a gene. This CDR3 has 17 amino acids. The germline V gene has CDR1 SNHLY and CDR2 FYNNEI.

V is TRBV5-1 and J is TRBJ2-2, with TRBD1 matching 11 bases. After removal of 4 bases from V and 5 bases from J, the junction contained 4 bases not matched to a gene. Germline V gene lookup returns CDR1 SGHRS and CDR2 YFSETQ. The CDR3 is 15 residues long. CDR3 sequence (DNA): TGCGCCAGCAGCACCGGACAGGGGGCGACCGGGGAGCTGTTTTTT. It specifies CASSTGQGATGELFF.

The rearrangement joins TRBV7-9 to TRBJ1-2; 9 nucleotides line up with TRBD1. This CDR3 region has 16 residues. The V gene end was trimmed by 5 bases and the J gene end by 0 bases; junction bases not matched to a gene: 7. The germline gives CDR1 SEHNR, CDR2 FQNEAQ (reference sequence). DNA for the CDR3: TGTGCCAGCAGCCCGTTCACAGGGGGCACTAACTATGGCTACACCTTC. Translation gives CASSPFTGGTNYGYTF.

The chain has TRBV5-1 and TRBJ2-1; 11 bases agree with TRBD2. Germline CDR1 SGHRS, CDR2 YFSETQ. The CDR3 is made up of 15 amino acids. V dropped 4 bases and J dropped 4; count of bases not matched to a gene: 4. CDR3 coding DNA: TGCGCCAGCAGCCAAACTAGCGGGAGTTACAATGAGCAGTTCTTC. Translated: CASSQTSGSYNEQFF.

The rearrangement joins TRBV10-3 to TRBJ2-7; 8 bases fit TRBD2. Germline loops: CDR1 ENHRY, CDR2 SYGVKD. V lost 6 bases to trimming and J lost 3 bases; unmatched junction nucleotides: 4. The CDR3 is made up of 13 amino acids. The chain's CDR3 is CAIRTSANYEQYF. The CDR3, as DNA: TGTGCCATCAGGACTAGCGCGAACTACGAGCAGTACTTC.

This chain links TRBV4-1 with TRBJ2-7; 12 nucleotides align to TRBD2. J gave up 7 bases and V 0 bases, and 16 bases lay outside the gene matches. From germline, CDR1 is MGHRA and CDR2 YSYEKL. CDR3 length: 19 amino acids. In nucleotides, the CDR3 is TGCGCCAGCAGCCAAGATGTGGGTAGAGCTAGCGGGGGGGCTCGGGAGCAGTACTTC. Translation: CASSQDVGRASGGAREQYF.

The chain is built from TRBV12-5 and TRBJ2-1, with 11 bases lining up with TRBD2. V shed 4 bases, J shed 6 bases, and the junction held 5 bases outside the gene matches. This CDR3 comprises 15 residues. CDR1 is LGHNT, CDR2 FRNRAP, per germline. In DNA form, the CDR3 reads TGTGCTAGTGGTTCCGGGACTAGCGGTCTCAATGAGCAGTTCTTC. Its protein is CASGSGTSGLNEQFF.

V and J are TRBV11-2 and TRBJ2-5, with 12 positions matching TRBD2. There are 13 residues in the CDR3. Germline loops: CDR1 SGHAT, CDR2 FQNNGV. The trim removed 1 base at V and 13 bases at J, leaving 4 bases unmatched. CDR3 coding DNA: TGTGCCAGCAGCTTAGCCAGGGGACTAGCGGGGTACTTC. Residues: CASSLARGLAGYF.

CDR3 coding DNA: TGTGCCAGCAGCCAAACTAATGAAAAACTGTTTTTT. Translating gives CASSQTNEKLFF. The chain couples TRBV7-9 to TRBJ1-4; no firm D call. Trimming stripped 5 bases from V and 1 base from J, with 2 bases between. CDR1 and CDR2 from the germline V gene are SEHNR and FQNEAQ (reference sequence). The CDR3 extends over 12 amino acids.